The clone carrying this T cell receptor beta chain was counted at least ten times. V was pared by 7 bases and J by 0 bases, with 9 bases between. Germline V gene lookup returns CDR1 ENHRY and CDR2 SYGVKD. CDR3 length equals 13 residues. These data are taken from a study of T cells after yellow fever vaccination. Template-switching 5'RACE yielded the TCR cDNA; a universal primer site and UMIs were added in the process. A single record per CDR3 protein comes from TCRdb applying MiXCR to the 5' RACE reads. The sample holds 250,000 or so distinct CDR3 sequences; roughly 6.8% are singletons and the top ten take 0.85% to 1.2%.

J is TRBJ2-5 and V is TRBV10-3; a possible D gene is TRBD1 (6 bases). The origin of this receptor is a man aged 25 to 40 who received the YFV17D yellow fever vaccine. The source material was CD4+ T cells sorted from PBMCs, sampled on the day of the yellow fever booster vaccination. Here the CDR3 DNA reads TGTGCCATCAAGGACAGCAACCAAGAGACCCAGTACTTC. It encodes CAIKDSNQETQYF.